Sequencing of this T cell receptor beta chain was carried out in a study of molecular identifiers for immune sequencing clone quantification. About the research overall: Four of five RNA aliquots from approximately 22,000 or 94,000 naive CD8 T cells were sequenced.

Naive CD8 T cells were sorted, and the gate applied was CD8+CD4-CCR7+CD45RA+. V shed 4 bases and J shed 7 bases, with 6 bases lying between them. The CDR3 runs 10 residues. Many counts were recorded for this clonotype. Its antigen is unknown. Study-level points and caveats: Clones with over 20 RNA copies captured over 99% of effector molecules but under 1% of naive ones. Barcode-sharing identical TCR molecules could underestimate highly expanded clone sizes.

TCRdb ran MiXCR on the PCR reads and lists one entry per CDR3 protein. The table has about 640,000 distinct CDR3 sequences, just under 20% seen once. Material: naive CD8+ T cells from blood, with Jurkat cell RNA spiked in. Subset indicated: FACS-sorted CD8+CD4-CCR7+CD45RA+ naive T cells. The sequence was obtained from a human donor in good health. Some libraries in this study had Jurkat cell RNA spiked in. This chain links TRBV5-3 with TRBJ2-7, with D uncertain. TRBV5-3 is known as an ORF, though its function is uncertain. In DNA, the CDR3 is TGTGCCAGAAGCCTCTTAGAGCAGTACTTC. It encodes CARSLLEQYF.